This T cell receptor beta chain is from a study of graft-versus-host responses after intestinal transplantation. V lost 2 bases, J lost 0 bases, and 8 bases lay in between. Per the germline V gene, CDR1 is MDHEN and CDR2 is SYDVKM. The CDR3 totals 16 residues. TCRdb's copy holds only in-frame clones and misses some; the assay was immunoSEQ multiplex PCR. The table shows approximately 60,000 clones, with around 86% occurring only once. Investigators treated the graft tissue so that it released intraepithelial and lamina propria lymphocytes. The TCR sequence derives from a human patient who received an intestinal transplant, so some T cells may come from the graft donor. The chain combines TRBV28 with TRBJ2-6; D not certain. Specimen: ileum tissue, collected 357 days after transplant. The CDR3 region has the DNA TGTGCCAGCAGTTTAATAGTTCGCTCTGGGGCCAACGTCCTGACTTTC. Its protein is CASSLIVRSGANVLTF.